This T cell receptor beta chain was recovered during a study of cytomegalovirus exposure and HLA in healthy donors. 13 Jbeta primers and 60 Vbeta primers were used for the PCR. Using immunoSEQ multiplex PCR, the repertoire was profiled, and TCRdb retains in-frame clones only, with some absent. The profile shows roughly 150,000 clones, roughly four fifths of them singletons. This TCR was sampled from a man aged 40-50 years in good health and CMV-seronegative. The sample consisted of PBMCs.

The DNA of the CDR3 is TGTGCCAGCAGTGAAGAGGGCCTAAGGGCGGGTCAGCCCCAGCATTTT. This gives the protein CASSEEGLRAGQPQHF. This rearrangement joins TRBV2 to TRBJ1-5; no firm D call. Per the germline V gene, CDR1 is SNHLY and CDR2 is FYNNEI. The ends were cut back, 1 base at V and 6 bases at J, with 16 bases in the middle. This CDR3 contains 16 residues. The entire variable domain, with the rest obtained from reference TRBV2 and TRBJ1-5, is as follows: EPEVTQTPSHQVTQMGQEVILRCVPISNHLYFYWYRQILGQKVEFLVSFYNNEISEKSEIFDDQFSVERPDGSNFTLKIRSTKLEDSAMYFCASSEEGLRAGQPQHFGDGTRLSIL.